This TCR beta chain stems from a study of blood T cells in healthy people across ages. V shed 0 bases and J shed 0 bases, with 15 bases lying between them. The germline V gene has CDR1 LGHNA and CDR2 YSLEER. The CDR3 runs to 18 residues. Alongside a J-beta primer mix, a sample-barcoded 5' primer served in a second PCR lasting 7 to 11 cycles. TCRdb re-called the 5' RACE reads through MiXCR, storing one row per CDR3 protein. The sample gives roughly 800,000 distinct CDR3 sequences, more than 45% of which show up once; roughly 20% is in the top ten. Sequencing was done on a sample of blood. V is TRBV4-3 and J is TRBJ2-1; TRBD2 might be the D (5 bases). This clonotype was obtained from a man aged 25 to 45 in good health. The CDR3 spells CASSQEKPSSSSYNEQFF. CDR3 DNA: TGCGCCAGCAGCCAAGAGAAACCTAGCTCAAGCTCCTACAATGAGCAGTTCTTC.